The next 4 T cell receptor beta chains were all read from a single sample in a study of identical twins. Via MiXCR, TCRdb re-called the 5' RACE reads, giving one row per CDR3 protein. Of roughly 1.6 million distinct CDR3 sequences in the sample, under 35% were seen once. Input material: cord blood. The receptors come from a newborn girl in good health.

This clonotype showed up just a few times. The V and J genes are TRBV20-1 and TRBJ2-7; D tentatively fits TRBD1 or TRBD2 (5 bases each). V gave up 4 bases and J gave up 3 bases, with 13 bases separating them. Germline V gene data show CDR1 as DFQATT and CDR2 as SNEGSKA (reference sequence). The CDR3 sequence is 13 residues long. The CDR3 coding sequence is TGCAGTGCTAAACCGGGACCCAGCTACGAGCAGTACTTC. Translation gives CSAKPGPSYEQYF.

With respect to this clonotype: Sequence at one end of the junction differs from germline and may be a read error. This chain links TRBV5-1 with TRBJ2-7; maybe TRBD1 (6 bases). The CDR3 is 15 amino acids. CDR1 and CDR2 (germline): SGHRS, YFSETQ. CDR3: CASSLDRATFYERYF. The CDR3 nucleotides are TGCGCCAGCAGCTTGGACAGGGCCACTTTCTACGAGCGGTACTTC.

This clonotype was counted a few times. This chain links TRBV20-1 with TRBJ1-2, with 7 bases lining up with TRBD1. The length of the CDR3 is 13 residues. The trim removed 3 bases at V and 5 bases at J, leaving 6 bases unmatched. CDR1 is DFQATT, CDR2 SNEGSKA, per germline (reference sequence). The CDR3 loop is CSASRDRVYGYTF. CDR3 nucleotides: TGCAGTGCTAGCCGCGACAGGGTATATGGCTACACCTTC.

The rearrangement joins TRBV7-8 to TRBJ1-6; no firm D call. This CDR3 has 11 amino acids. Germline V lookup: CDR1 SGHVS, CDR2 FQNEAQ. V was pared by 5 bases and J by 13 bases, with 9 bases between. CDR3: CASSREPPLHF. The CDR3 DNA is TGTGCCAGCAGCCGGGAACCCCCCCTCCACTTT.